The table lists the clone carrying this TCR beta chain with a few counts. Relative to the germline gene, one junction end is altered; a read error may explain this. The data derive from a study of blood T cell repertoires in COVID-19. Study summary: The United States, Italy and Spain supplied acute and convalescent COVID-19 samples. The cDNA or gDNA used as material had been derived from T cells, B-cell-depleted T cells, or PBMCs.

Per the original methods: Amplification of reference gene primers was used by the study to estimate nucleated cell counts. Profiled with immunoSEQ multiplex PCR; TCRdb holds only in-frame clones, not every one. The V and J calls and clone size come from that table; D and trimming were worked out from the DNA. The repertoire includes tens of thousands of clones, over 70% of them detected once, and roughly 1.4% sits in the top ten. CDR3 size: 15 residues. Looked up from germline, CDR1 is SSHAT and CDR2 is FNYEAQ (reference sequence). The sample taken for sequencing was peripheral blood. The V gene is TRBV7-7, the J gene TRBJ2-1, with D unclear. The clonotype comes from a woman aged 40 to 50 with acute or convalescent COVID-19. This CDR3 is CASSLAPTPYNEQFF. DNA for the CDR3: TGTGCTAGCAGCTTAGCCCCGACACCCTACAATGAGCAGTTCTTC.